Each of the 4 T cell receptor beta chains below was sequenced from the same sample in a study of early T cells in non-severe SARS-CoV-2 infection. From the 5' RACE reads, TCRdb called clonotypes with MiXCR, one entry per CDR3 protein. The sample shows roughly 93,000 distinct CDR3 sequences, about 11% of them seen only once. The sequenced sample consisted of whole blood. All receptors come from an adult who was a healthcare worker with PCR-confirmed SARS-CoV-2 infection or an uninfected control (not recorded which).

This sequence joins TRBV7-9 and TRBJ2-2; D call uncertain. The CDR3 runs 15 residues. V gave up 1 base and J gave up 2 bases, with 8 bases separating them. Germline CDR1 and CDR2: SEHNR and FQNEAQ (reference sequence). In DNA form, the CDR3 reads TGTGCCAGCAGCTTAGTTACGGCAAACACCGGGGAGCTGTTTTTT. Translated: CASSLVTANTGELFF.

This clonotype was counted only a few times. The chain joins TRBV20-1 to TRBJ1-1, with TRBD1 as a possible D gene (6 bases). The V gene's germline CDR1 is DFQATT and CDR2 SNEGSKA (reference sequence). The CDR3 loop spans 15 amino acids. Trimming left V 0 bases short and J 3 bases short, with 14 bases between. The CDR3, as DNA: TGCAGTGCTAGAGATCCGCTGGCAGGGGACACTGAAGCTTTCTTT. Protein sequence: CSARDPLAGDTEAFF.

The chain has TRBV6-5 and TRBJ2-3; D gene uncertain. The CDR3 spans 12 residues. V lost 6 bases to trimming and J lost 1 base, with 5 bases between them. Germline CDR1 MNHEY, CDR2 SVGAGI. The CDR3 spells CASRSGTDTQYF. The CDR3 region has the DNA TGTGCCAGCAGGTCGGGCACAGATACGCAGTATTTT.

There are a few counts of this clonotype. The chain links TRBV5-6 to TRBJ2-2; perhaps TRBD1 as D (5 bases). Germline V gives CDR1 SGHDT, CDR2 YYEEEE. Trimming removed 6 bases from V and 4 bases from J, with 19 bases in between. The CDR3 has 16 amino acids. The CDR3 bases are TGTGCCAGCAACCCTAGGACCAGGGCAGGCACCGGGGAGCTGTTTTTT. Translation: CASNPRTRAGTGELFF. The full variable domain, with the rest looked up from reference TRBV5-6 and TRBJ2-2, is DAGVTQSPTHLIKTRGQQVTLRCSPKSGHDTVSWYQQALGQGPQFIFQYYEEEERQRGNFPDRFSGHQFPNYSSELNVNALLLGDSALYLCASNPRTRAGTGELFFGEGSRLTVL.